This section outlines one TCR beta chain sequence together with its context. No antigen is known for it. TCRdb processed the 5' RACE reads anew with MiXCR; each CDR3 protein has one entry. The data contain roughly 160,000 distinct CDR3 sequences, 13% of them singletons. The data stem from a study of T-cell memory formation after mild COVID-19. In the study overall: Largely, the TCR clusters proved donor specific. Findings and caveats of the study: Chiefly within CM and EM were the contracting CD4+ clones; CD8+ ones were within EMRA.

This clonotype was sampled from a man younger than 30 who had mild COVID-19 (a few samples of this study predate the infection). Cell type and time point are not known. The specimen was PBMCs or a T cell subset sorted from them (not recorded which).

CDR3 DNA sequence: TGTGCCAGCAGCGTAGGAATGGATAGAGGTGAAAAACTGTTTTTT. Protein product: CASSVGMDRGEKLFF. This rearrangement joins TRBV9 to TRBJ1-4; D is ambiguous. The V gene lost 0 bases and the J gene lost 7 bases, with 13 bases spanning the gap. The CDR3 runs 15 residues. The germline V gene has CDR1 SGDLS and CDR2 YYNGEE.